These 26 T cell receptor beta chains came from one sample sequenced in a study of cytomegalovirus exposure and HLA in healthy donors. The PCR employed 60 Vbeta primers together with 13 Jbeta primers. Sequenced by immunoSEQ multiplex PCR; TCRdb stores in-frame clones only, minus some. This sample's clone table lists tens of thousands of clones. The sequenced material came from PBMCs. These receptors originate from a man aged 40-50 years in good health and CMV-seronegative.

This sequence joins TRBV9 and TRBJ1-5; D is ambiguous. The germline CDR1 and CDR2 sequences are SGDLS and YYNGEE. Trimming shortened V by 0 bases and J by 2 bases, and 6 bases separated the two germline ends. The CDR3 is 14 residues long. CDR3 sequence: CASSVGVGNQPQHF. The CDR3 DNA reads TGTGCCAGCAGCGTAGGCGTGGGCAATCAGCCCCAGCATTTT.

The chain recombines TRBV28 with TRBJ2-6; D gene unclear. This CDR3 spans 13 amino acids. Germline values: CDR1 MDHEN, CDR2 SYDVKM. Trimming shortened V by 6 bases and J by 1 base, and 4 bases separated the two germline ends. CDR3 region: CASSLSGANVLTF. The CDR3 region has the DNA TGTGCCAGCAGCTTGTCTGGGGCCAACGTCCTGACTTTC.

The genes are TRBV4-3 and TRBJ1-1, with D unresolved. The germline CDR1 and CDR2 sequences are LGHNA and YSLEER. The CDR3 spans 16 residues. The V gene lost 1 base and the J gene lost 3 bases, with 15 bases spanning the gap. CDR3 sequence reads: CASSQGFSPLYTEAFF. The CDR3 DNA is TGCGCCAGCAGCCAAGGGTTTAGTCCACTGTACACTGAAGCTTTCTTT.

The chain is built from TRBV6-1 and TRBJ2-5, with 8 bases aligning to TRBD1. The CDR3 loop spans 14 amino acids. J lost 5 bases, V lost 7 bases, and 9 bases had no gene match. Germline V gene data show CDR1 as MNHNS and CDR2 as SASEGT. The CDR3, as DNA: TGTGCCAGCATAACCCAGGGGGCTGGGGAGACCCAGTACTTC. Its translation is CASITQGAGETQYF.

V is TRBV30 and J is TRBJ2-2, with D maybe TRBD1 (6 bases). The CDR3 sequence is 15 residues long. The germline V gene encodes CDR1 GTSNPN and CDR2 SVGIG (reference sequence). The V gene lost 3 bases and the J gene lost 4 bases, with 15 bases spanning the gap. CDR3 coding DNA: TGTGCCTGGAGATCGGACAGTCCCAGCACCGGGGAGCTGTTTTTT. It is translated as CAWRSDSPSTGELFF.

The rearrangement links TRBV27 to TRBJ1-1; 10 bases align to TRBD1. The V gene's germline CDR1 is MNHEY and CDR2 SMNVEV (reference sequence). The length of the CDR3 is 15 residues. J was trimmed by 3 bases and V by 8 bases; bases with no gene match: 9. The CDR3 region is CASYGTGAGDTEAFF. The CDR3 DNA is TGTGCCAGCTACGGGACAGGGGCGGGGGACACTGAAGCTTTCTTT.

The V gene is TRBV5-1, the J gene TRBJ1-1, with 11 bases that match TRBD1. This CDR3 contains 13 residues. The trim removed 3 bases at V and 7 bases at J, leaving 2 bases unmatched. Germline CDR1 is SGHRS and CDR2 is YFSETQ. CDR3 residues: CASSSGQGVEAFF. The CDR3 DNA reads TGCGCCAGCAGCTCGGGACAGGGGGTTGAAGCTTTCTTT.

The rearrangement joins TRBV13 to TRBJ2-7; D is ambiguous. The V end lost 4 bases, the J end lost 3 bases, and 13 bases lay between the germline ends. Per the germline V gene, CDR1 is PRHDT and CDR2 is FYEKMQ (reference sequence). This CDR3 is built from 14 residues. This CDR3 reads CASSSNLGGYEQYF. Here the CDR3 DNA reads TGTGCCAGCAGCTCCAACCTTGGCGGCTACGAGCAGTACTTC.

The rearrangement links TRBV4-3 to TRBJ2-2; 7 nucleotides match TRBD1. The V segment lost 0 bases and the J segment 6 bases; nucleotides outside the gene matches: 7. The germline gives CDR1 LGHNA, CDR2 YSLEER. The CDR3 extends over 16 amino acids. This CDR3 reads CASSQDYNRGAGELFF. DNA of the CDR3: TGCGCCAGCAGCCAAGATTACAACAGGGGAGCCGGGGAGCTGTTTTTT.

The rearrangement links TRBV5-1 to TRBJ2-5; possibly TRBD1 for D (7 bases). Germline V CDR1 and CDR2: SGHRS, YFSETQ. The CDR3 is 16 residues long. The germline V and J ends were trimmed by 5 bases and 9 bases, with 26 bases remaining between them. CDR3 in DNA: TGCGCCAGCAGACCTAGGACAGGCCCCCTCTGGGAGGCCCAGTACTTC. Its translation: CASRPRTGPLWEAQYF.

This rearrangement joins TRBV7-2 to TRBJ2-7; 8 positions agree with TRBD1. Germline V gene data show CDR1 as SGHTA and CDR2 as FQGNSA. The CDR3 extends over 16 amino acids. J lost 5 bases, V lost 3 bases, and 12 bases had no gene match. CDR3 in amino acids: CASSFAFYGQGHEQYF. CDR3 sequence (DNA): TGTGCCAGCAGCTTCGCCTTCTATGGACAGGGCCACGAGCAGTACTTC.

The chain couples TRBV25-1 to TRBJ1-2; 12 positions match TRBD1. The CDR3 contains 13 residues. After removal of 4 bases from V and 8 bases from J, the junction contained 2 bases not matched to a gene. Germline V CDR1 and CDR2: MGHDK, SYGVNS. Written as DNA, the CDR3 is TGTGCCAGCAGTGTGGGACAGGGGGCAGGCTACACCTTC. The encoded protein is CASSVGQGAGYTF.

This clone is identified as medium-sized (0.01 to 0.1%) from frequency. The V and J genes are TRBV19 and TRBJ2-1; 11 nucleotides align to TRBD2. This CDR3 is 15 amino acids long. Germline V lookup: CDR1 LNHDA, CDR2 SQIVND (reference sequence). V was pared by 3 bases and J by 5 bases, with 3 bases of the junction left unmatched. CDR3 bases: TGTGCCAGTAGTATGACTAGCGGGGCTGACAATGAGCAGTTCTTC. It encodes CASSMTSGADNEQFF.

The chain employs TRBV18 and TRBJ1-2; tentatively, D is TRBD1 (6 bases). The CDR3 spans 13 residues. Germline CDR1 is KGHSH and CDR2 is LQKENI. V was trimmed by 2 bases and J by 10 bases, leaving 14 bases between them. CDR3 protein: CASSPNREDHYTF. Here the CDR3 DNA reads TGTGCCAGCTCACCAAACAGGGAAGATCACTACACCTTC.

The rearrangement joins TRBV18 to TRBJ1-3; D uncertain. The CDR3 covers 15 residues. Deletions cut 2 bases from V and 0 bases from J, with 8 bases between. Per the germline V gene, CDR1 is KGHSH and CDR2 is LQKENI. The CDR3 region has the DNA TGTGCCAGCTCACCAAGCACAGACTCTGGAAACACCATATATTTT. This sequence encodes CASSPSTDSGNTIYF.

The genes are TRBV30 and TRBJ1-4, with D perhaps TRBD1 (6 bases). The CDR3 is made up of 13 amino acids. Per germline, CDR1 GTSNPN and CDR2 SVGIG (reference sequence). V lost 7 bases and J lost 9, with 18 bases in between. The CDR3 region has the DNA TGTGCCTCACCAGGACAGAACGGGAAAAAACTGTTTTTT. It codes for CASPGQNGKKLFF.

This chain connects TRBV6-1 to TRBJ2-7; possibly TRBD1 for D (5 bases). V dropped 6 bases and J dropped 3 bases, with 12 bases sitting between them. The germline CDR1 and CDR2 sequences are MNHNS and SASEGT. The CDR3 is 13 residues long. CDR3 bases: TGTGCCAGCAGGAGCCCGGACATCTACGAGCAGTACTTC. Translation: CASRSPDIYEQYF.

This chain links TRBV6-5 with TRBJ1-4, with a tentative D call TRBD1 (6 bases). This CDR3 has 15 amino acids. The germline CDR1 and CDR2 sequences are MNHEY and SVGAGI. Trimming removed 4 bases from V and 3 bases from J, with 12 bases in between. CDR3 sequence reads: CASSSRGGSNEKLFF. The CDR3 DNA reads TGTGCCAGCAGTTCGAGGGGGGGCTCTAATGAAAAACTGTTTTTT.

CDR3 nucleotide sequence: TGTGCCAGCAGTGAAGACAGGAATGCCTACGAGCAGTACTTC. Residues: CASSEDRNAYEQYF. The rearrangement joins TRBV25-1 to TRBJ2-7; possible D gene TRBD1, 6 bases. V dropped 2 bases and J dropped 2 bases, with 10 bases sitting between them. Germline V gives CDR1 MGHDK, CDR2 SYGVNS. The CDR3 has 14 residues.

The chain combines TRBV4-1 with TRBJ1-4; D might be TRBD1 (5 bases). Germline V gene sequence: CDR1 MGHRA, CDR2 YSYEKL. The CDR3 loop spans 16 amino acids. V was shortened by 3 bases and J by 5 bases, with 16 bases between the two germline ends. The DNA of the CDR3 is TGCGCCAGCAGCCATACGACAGAGTACTTCAATGAAAAACTGTTTTTT. Translated, it gives CASSHTTEYFNEKLFF.

The chain carries TRBV5-4 and TRBJ1-2, with 8 bases that match TRBD1. CDR1 and CDR2 (germline): SGHNT, YYREEE (reference sequence). V gave up 3 bases and J gave up 3 bases; unmatched junction bases: 7. The CDR3 sequence is 15 residues long. The CDR3 coding sequence is TGTGCCAGCAGCTATCCGGGACAGGCCGACTATGGCTACACCTTC. Protein sequence: CASSYPGQADYGYTF.

This rearrangement joins TRBV19 to TRBJ2-1; D is possibly TRBD2 (6 bases). Trimming pared 6 bases from V and 8 bases from J, leaving 20 bases between. Germline-derived CDR1 and CDR2 are LNHDA and SQIVND (reference sequence). This CDR3 region has 15 residues. CDR3 nucleotide sequence: TGTGCCAGTAGCACTCAGGGAGGAGGCCCCTATGAGCAGTTCTTC. Protein: CASSTQGGGPYEQFF.

The chain combines TRBV11-3 with TRBJ1-3; D is uncertain. The V and J ends lost 4 bases and 0 bases respectively, with 7 bases between them. The CDR3 extends over 14 amino acids. The germline V gene has CDR1 SGHNT and CDR2 YENEEA. Here the CDR3 DNA reads TGTGCCAGCAGCTCCCTGGCCTCTGGAAACACCATATATTTT. Protein sequence: CASSSLASGNTIYF.

This rearrangement joins TRBV6-5 to TRBJ2-2; 7 nucleotides align to TRBD1. V shed 11 bases, J shed 2 bases, and the junction held 11 bases outside the gene matches. CDR3 length: 15 amino acids. Germline lookup yields CDR1 MNHEY and CDR2 SVGAGI. CDR3 coding DNA: TGTGCCGGATCCCGGGACAGAGCTAACACCGGGGAGCTGTTTTTT. Encoded protein: CAGSRDRANTGELFF.

The V gene is TRBV29-1, the J gene TRBJ1-2, with 10 bases that match TRBD1. CDR3 length: 17 residues. Germline CDR1 is SQVTM and CDR2 is ANQGSEA. J lost 4 bases, V lost 4 bases, and 15 bases had no gene match. CDR3 sequence: CSVVLAGQGQRGYGYTF. The CDR3 region has the DNA TGCAGCGTTGTCCTGGCGGGACAGGGGCAAAGGGGCTATGGCTACACCTTC.

V gene TRBV7-9 combines with J gene TRBJ2-1, with 7 bases fitting TRBD1. The ends lost 0 bases at V and 6 bases at J; junction bases unmatched: 8. Per the germline V gene, CDR1 is SEHNR and CDR2 is FQNEAQ (reference sequence). The CDR3 consists of 16 residues. The CDR3 reads CASSLALRDRANEQFF. As DNA, the CDR3 is TGTGCCAGCAGCTTAGCGCTCCGAGACAGGGCCAATGAGCAGTTCTTC.